This is a list of T cell receptor beta chains from one sample in a study of regulatory T cells in long-lasting Graves disease. MiXCR, run by TCRdb on the multiplex PCR reads, gives a single entry per CDR3 protein. The sample consists of under 800,000 distinct CDR3 sequences, roughly 15% of them appearing once. This sample also belongs to another study, concerning T cells in Graves' hyperthyroidism and ophthalmopathy.

Specimen: peripheral blood mononuclear cells (PBMCs), collected at new diagnosis, from a patient treated with antithyroid drugs. These TCRs come from a woman aged 30 to 39 with Graves disease. Each CDR3 is given with its conserved first and last residue. A D gene is named only where the DNA matches it firmly. Clone size, where shown, is once, few, many, or a class for clones that have expanded.

>TRBJ2-1|many|TRBV28|.
CASSYRDFDNEQFF
TGTGCCAGCAGTTACCGGGATTTCGACAATGAGCAGTTCTTC
>TRBJ2-1|many|TRBV15|TRBD2
CATTPTSGTYEQFF
TGTGCCACCACCCCGACTAGCGGGACGTATGAGCAGTTCTTC
>TRBJ2-5|many|TRBV20-1|.
CSASLSPRETQYF
TGCAGTGCTAGCCTCAGCCCCCGGGAGACCCAGTACTTC
>TRBJ2-2|many|TRBV3-1|TRBD2
CASSQRAGAGGELFF
TGTGCCAGCAGCCAAAGAGCGGGGGCGGGCGGGGAGCTGTTTTTT
>TRBJ2-4|.|TRBV18|TRBD1
CASSPSLDRATKNIQYF
TGTGCCAGCTCACCAAGTTTGGACAGGGCCACCAAAAACATTCAGTACTTC
>TRBJ2-5|few|TRBV9|.
CASSVGGGQQETQYF
TGTGCCAGCAGCGTAGGGGGGGGACAGCAAGAGACCCAGTACTTC
>TRBJ2-4|.|TRBV20-1|.
CSARETGAGNIQYF
TGCAGTGCTAGAGAGACCGGCGCTGGTAACATTCAGTACTTC
>TRBJ1-2|few|TRBV30|.
CAWRSVGVCTF
TGTGCCTGGAGATCCGTGGGGGTTTGCACCTTC
>TRBJ2-3|few|TRBV6-2/TRBV6-3|TRBD2
CATRRASGGLAGVGTDTQYF
TGTGCCACCCGAAGGGCGAGCGGGGGACTAGCGGGAGTGGGCACAGATACGCAGTATTTT
>TRBJ2-3|many|TRBV28|.
CASSLFSTDTQYF
TGTGCCAGCAGTTTATTTAGCACAGATACGCAGTATTTT
>TRBJ2-3|many|TRBV7-2|.
CASSLPLGGSLKDTQYF
TGTGCCAGCAGCTTACCCCTAGGAGGGAGCTTAAAAGATACGCAGTATTTT
>TRBJ2-5|many|TRBV27|.
CVTGMRETQYF
TGTGTGACAGGAATGAGGGAGACCCAGTACTTC
>TRBJ1-6|many|TRBV5-1|.
CASSLGDSYNSPLHF
TGTGCCAGCAGTTTGGGGGACTCCTATAATTCACCCCTCCACTTT
>TRBJ2-7|.|TRBV18|.
CASSPGGHGVFEQYF
TGTGCCAGCTCACCGGGGGGCCACGGGGTTTTCGAGCAGTACTTC
>TRBJ2-1|.|TRBV12-3/TRBV12-4|.
CASSFYLGLQGGSNEQFF
TGTGCCAGCAGTTTTTACTTAGGGTTACAGGGGGGGAGCAATGAGCAGTTCTTC
>TRBJ1-1|.|TRBV3-1|.
CASSPPDREAFF
TGTGCCAGCAGCCCCCCTGACAGGGAAGCTTTCTTT
>TRBJ2-1|many|TRBV5-1|.
CASASRQGGSYNEQFF
TGCGCCAGCGCAAGCCGACAGGGAGGCTCCTACAATGAGCAGTTCTTC
>TRBJ2-3|many|TRBV2|.
CASSDGGSTDTQYF
TGTGCCAGCAGTGACGGGGGCAGCACAGATACGCAGTATTTT
>TRBJ2-1|many|TRBV29-1|TRBD2
CSVDGLAGRSYNEQFF
TGCAGCGTTGACGGTCTAGCGGGCCGCTCCTACAATGAGCAGTTCTTC
>TRBJ2-7|many|TRBV7-9|.
CASSPLMGDTYEQYF
TGTGCCAGCAGCCCGCTCATGGGGGACACCTACGAGCAGTACTTC
>TRBJ1-1|.|TRBV11-2|.
CASSLIAGKGTEAFF
TGTGCCAGCAGCTTAATTGCAGGGAAAGGCACTGAAGCTTTCTTT
>TRBJ1-6|.|TRBV6-5|.
CASSYSQSNRSPLHF
TGTGCCAGCAGTTACTCGCAATCCAACCGGTCACCCCTCCACTTT
>TRBJ1-4|few|TRBV4-1|TRBD1
CASSRDRGQPNEKLFF
TGCGCCAGCAGTCGGGACAGGGGGCAGCCTAATGAAAAACTGTTTTTT
>TRBJ1-1|.|TRBV30|.
CAWSGDRRGTSNTEAFF
TGTGCCTGGAGTGGAGACAGGAGGGGTACTTCGAACACTGAAGCTTTCTTT
>TRBJ2-3|.|TRBV5-4|TRBD2
CASSRHTSGSTDTQYF
TGTGCCAGCAGCAGGCACACTAGCGGAAGCACAGATACGCAGTATTTT
>TRBJ2-1|few|TRBV28|.
CASIGFDSYNEQFF
TGTGCCAGCATAGGGTTCGACTCCTACAATGAGCAGTTCTTC
>TRBJ2-1|.|TRBV6-2/TRBV6-3|TRBD2
CASTPRWGGARSSYNEQFF
TGTGCCAGCACCCCAAGATGGGGAGGGGCCAGGTCCTCCTACAATGAGCAGTTCTTC
>TRBJ2-7|many|TRBV28|.
CASGGGDEQYF
TGTGCCAGCGGTGGAGGGGACGAGCAGTACTTC